The present T cell receptor (beta chain) was sequenced within a study of OX40 agonist ivuxolimab in advanced cancers. Germline lookup yields CDR1 SEHNR and CDR2 FQNEAQ (reference sequence). Trimming removed 2 bases at V and 3 bases at J, with 10 bases between. There are 15 residues in the CDR3. Assay used: immunoSEQ multiplex PCR; TCRdb lists only in-frame clones, some missing. The table records approximately 79,000 clones, about 90% of them present only once. The sequence came from an adult with an advanced solid tumor such as melanoma, head and neck, liver or kidney cancer. The sample was CD4+ or CD8+ T cells sorted from blood, taken in a trial of the OX40 agonist ivuxolimab. The chain uses TRBV7-9 and TRBJ1-4, with D perhaps matching TRBD1 (6 bases). This CDR3 is CASSLIAGANEKLFF. The CDR3 nucleotides read TGTGCCAGCAGCTTAATTGCAGGGGCTAATGAAAAACTGTTTTTT.